Below, one TCR beta chain is given with its context. This sample was taken from a study of blood T cell repertoires in COVID-19. The germline V and J ends were trimmed by 4 bases and 4 bases, with 20 bases remaining between them. Germline loops: CDR1 SGHNT, CDR2 YYREEE (reference sequence). The CDR3 totals 16 residues. The Seattle patients joined while their infection was active and were tracked longitudinally afterward. Original methodology: Reference gene primer amplification yielded estimated nucleated cell counts. Measured with immunoSEQ multiplex PCR; TCRdb has only the in-frame clones, and not every one. That table gives V, J and clone size, and the DNA gave D and trimming. The sample lists around 70,000 clones; approximately 89% were seen once.

The sample was peripheral blood. The genes are TRBV5-4 and TRBJ1-2; D call uncertain. This receptor was identified in a man aged 45-60 years with COVID-19, enrolled during active disease. The CDR3 region is CASSPFPAGNTYGYTF. The CDR3 coding sequence is TGTGCCAGCAGCCCATTTCCGGCAGGTAACACCTATGGCTACACCTTC.